Detailed here is one T cell receptor (beta chain). This clone's antigen is unknown. One base away there is no much larger clone; base qualities are not given. The germline V gene encodes CDR1 SQVTM and CDR2 ANQGSEA. Including cysteine and phenylalanine, the CDR3 has 12 amino acids. Only CDR3 DNA is held: 36 bases, read in frame from base 1. A distance of 11 bases separates the germline ends of V and J, which lose 6 bases and 3 bases respectively. The immunoSEQ hsTCRB kit was used to amplify TCR beta CDR3 regions from genomic DNA. High-throughput TRB CDR3 sequencing was performed on an Illumina HiSeq system. The paper's data handling went like this. Sequencing reads were analyzed with the immunoSEQ software, and nonproductive sequences with premature stops or frame-shifts were excluded. To calculate repertoire clonality, Shannon entropy was normalized by log2 of the number of unique productive sequences, and that value was subtracted from one. The source is immuneACCESS, and TCRdb retained only in-frame sequences with V and J called. Part of the clones is not carried over; for the studies checked, unresolved V genes explain less than half of this, and the remainder is unexplained. The V and J calls and clone size are taken from that table; D and trimming were inferred from the DNA. This sample comprises about 29,000 clones, more than 90% of them detected only once. Roughly 2.2% of the sample rests with the top ten.

Pancreatic ductal adenocarcinoma patients who had undergone surgery without neoadjuvant therapy were selected. After peripheral blood was drawn into heparin tubes, PBMCs were separated on a histopaque density gradient and then cryopreserved in around 10% DMSO. The DNeasy Blood and Tissue Kit, with Proteinase K and RNase treatment, was used to extract genomic DNA from 7 PBMC specimens and roughly 9 flash-frozen tumor specimens. This entry comes from a study of T cells in pancreatic ductal adenocarcinoma listed by TCRdb under 2017. As for the study more broadly: Surgically resected pancreatic ductal adenocarcinoma specimens were analyzed for the quantity, spatial distribution, and characteristics of both suppressive cells and tumor-infiltrating CD8+ T cells, an effort aimed at clarifying the adaptive T-cell response occurring naturally.

The paper's findings and limits, for the study overall: Compared with tumor samples, blood samples had more total productive templates and 7.5 to 9-fold more unique clonotypes. Comparisons of clonality between tumor and blood may be biased toward lower diversity because tumors are enriched in CD45RO+ effector T cells rather than naive T cells. Since most pancreatic cancer patients present with inoperable disease, the resected cohort was skewed toward the minority of patients who had early-stage disease. No significant difference in T-cell clonality was found between tumor and blood, with mean clonality of about 0.12 in tumors and around 0.074 in blood.

The chain is assembled from TRBV29-1 and TRBJ1-2; no confident D gene assignment can be made. This receptor was taken from a human donor with pancreatic ductal adenocarcinoma. The specimen sequenced was PBMCs. The CDR3 protein is CSVTGVHYGYTF. The DNA is as follows: TGCAGCGTGACGGGCGTTCACTATGGCTACACCTTC.